These 20 T cell receptor beta chains were all obtained from the same sample, sequenced in a study of T cells in Graves' hyperthyroidism and ophthalmopathy. RNA transcripts yielded amplified TCR beta CDR3 regions. HTBI primers drove first-round RT-PCR of the TCR CDR3. MiXCR, applied by TCRdb to the multiplex PCR reads, yields one record per CDR3 protein. The profile covers hundreds of thousands of distinct CDR3 sequences, with roughly 20% appearing a single time and 15% to 20% taken by the ten largest. Sequencing was carried out using blood. The receptors were gathered from a woman aged 45-60 years with Graves' hyperthyroidism that later progressed to Graves' ophthalmopathy.

This clonotype has a handful of counts. This chain links TRBV15 with TRBJ1-2; tentatively, D is TRBD1 (6 bases). The CDR3 loop spans 14 amino acids. V lost 1 base, J lost 7 bases, and 13 bases lay in between. Germline V gene data show CDR1 as LNHNV and CDR2 as YYDKDF (reference sequence). The CDR3 loop is CATSRARGGFGYTF. CDR3 coding DNA: TGTGCCACCAGCAGAGCACGGGGGGGCTTTGGCTACACCTTC.

The CDR3 DNA sequence: TGTGCCAGCAGACCCGCCCGAGGTTCTCGTGAGACCCAGTACTTC. Encoded protein: CASRPARGSRETQYF. The J gene is TRBJ2-5, the V gene TRBV6-1; the D is unclear. Germline lookup yields CDR1 MNHNS and CDR2 SASEGT. Trimming took off 6 bases at V and 5 bases at J, with 19 bases between the two ends. The length of the CDR3 is 15 residues.

The chain links TRBV19 to TRBJ2-4; D may correspond to TRBD1 or TRBD2 (5 bases each). V shed 5 bases and J shed 0 bases, with 17 bases lying between them. Germline lookup yields CDR1 LNHDA and CDR2 SQIVND (reference sequence). The CDR3 consists of 17 residues. CDR3 loop: CASSPPGGAIAKNIQYF. As DNA, the CDR3 is TGTGCCAGTAGTCCCCCTGGGGGAGCTATAGCCAAAAACATTCAGTACTTC.

The genes are TRBV5-8 and TRBJ1-1; no clear D gene. V lost 4 bases to trimming and J lost 0 bases, with 13 bases between them. This CDR3 has 15 amino acids. Germline V CDR1 and CDR2: SGHTS, YDEGEE. The DNA for the CDR3 is TGTGCCAGCAGCCATATGCTTGTTTTGAACACTGAAGCTTTCTTT. Protein: CASSHMLVLNTEAFF.

This clonotype was seen ten or more times. V and J are TRBV15 and TRBJ2-3, with 8 bases aligning to TRBD2. This CDR3 region has 18 residues. V shed 0 bases, J shed 5 bases, and the junction held 13 bases outside the gene matches. Germline assignment: CDR1 LNHNV and CDR2 YYDKDF (reference sequence). The CDR3 is CATSREGVAGPPRDTQYF. In DNA, the CDR3 is TGTGCCACCAGCAGAGAAGGTGTAGCGGGGCCCCCGAGAGATACGCAGTATTTT.

V is TRBV11-2 and J is TRBJ2-5; TRBD1 agrees at 8 bases. Unmatched junction bases numbered 6, after V lost 4 bases and J lost 2 bases. Germline V lookup: CDR1 SGHAT, CDR2 FQNNGV. CDR3 length: 15 residues. CDR3: CASSSRGQAQETQYF. In DNA, the CDR3 is TGTGCCAGCAGCTCGAGGGGACAGGCACAAGAGACCCAGTACTTC.

Turning to this clonotype: A much bigger clone sits one base away, suggesting this may be a read error. The gene calls are TRBV18 and TRBJ1-1, with a tentative D call TRBD1 (6 bases). The CDR3 has 15 amino acids. Germline V gene sequence: CDR1 KGHSH, CDR2 LQKENI. V lost 5 bases to trimming and J lost 4 bases, with 17 bases between them. For the CDR3, the DNA is TGTGCCAGCTCATCATCCGGGGGGCAGGGCACTGAAGCTTTCTTT. Protein sequence: CASSSSGGQGTEAFF.

In this sample, this clonotype turned up a few times. V gene TRBV7-9 combines with J gene TRBJ1-1; D is possibly TRBD1 (6 bases). This CDR3 has 14 amino acids. CDR1 SEHNR and CDR2 FQNEAQ come from the germline V gene (reference sequence). V lost 5 bases and J 4 bases, leaving 14 bases between the germline ends. DNA of the CDR3: TGTGCCAGCAGCATACAGGGTTTGTCCACTGAAGCTTTCTTT. It yields the protein CASSIQGLSTEAFF.

The CDR3 spells CASSLPSRGFNEQFF. In DNA form, the CDR3 reads TGTGCCAGCAGTTTACCTTCGAGGGGGTTTAATGAGCAGTTCTTC. V and J are TRBV12-3 or TRBV12-4 and TRBJ2-1, with a tentative D call TRBD1 (6 bases). CDR3 length: 15 residues. V was clipped by 2 bases and J by 7 bases, with 15 bases between them.

This clonotype was recorded a few times. This chain uses TRBV7-8 with TRBJ1-2; 9 bases fit TRBD1. This CDR3 has 13 amino acids. CDR1 and CDR2 from the germline V gene are SGHVS and FQNEAQ. The V gene end was trimmed by 8 bases and the J gene end by 7 bases; junction bases not matched to a gene: 8. CDR3 sequence reads: CASSRTGDIGYTF. The CDR3 DNA is TGTGCCAGCTCTCGGACAGGGGATATTGGCTACACCTTC.

This clonotype was seen ten or more times. This rearrangement joins TRBV3-1 to TRBJ2-7, with 7 positions matching TRBD1. The junction had 8 bases not matched to a gene; V was cut back by 2 bases and J by 4 bases. The CDR3 is 15 residues long. The V gene's germline CDR1 is LGHDT and CDR2 YNNKEL (reference sequence). The CDR3 DNA reads as TGTGCCAGCAGCCAATTAGGACAGGAGCGATACGAGCAGTACTTC. Its translation: CASSQLGQERYEQYF.

This clonotype was counted only a few times. The chain joins TRBV6-5 to TRBJ2-3, with D perhaps TRBD1 (6 bases). Looked up from germline, CDR1 is MNHEY and CDR2 is SVGAGI. V was trimmed by 2 bases and J by 2 bases, leaving 8 bases between them. This CDR3 comprises 14 residues. In DNA, the CDR3 is TGTGCCAGCAGTTACGAGGGGGTCACAGATACGCAGTATTTT. Its protein product is CASSYEGVTDTQYF.

The chain has TRBV7-9 and TRBJ2-7, with D possibly TRBD2 on 6 matching bases. The ends were cut back, 5 bases at V and 5 bases at J, with 19 bases in the middle. The CDR3 is 15 amino acids. Germline CDR1 reads SEHNR; CDR2 reads FQNEAQ (reference sequence). The DNA for the CDR3 is TGTGCCAGCAGCCCGATCCAGGCCCCGGGGGACGAGCAGTACTTC. It encodes CASSPIQAPGDEQYF.

The rearrangement joins TRBV29-1 to TRBJ1-5; D is ambiguous. The ends were cut back, 4 bases at V and 2 bases at J, with 9 bases in the middle. CDR3 size: 13 residues. Germline-derived CDR1 and CDR2 are SQVTM and ANQGSEA. CDR3 sequence: CSVVLGGNQPQHF. CDR3 bases: TGCAGCGTTGTATTGGGAGGCAATCAGCCCCAGCATTTT.

This clonotype was found many times. The chain combines TRBV20-1 with TRBJ2-3; 7 positions agree with TRBD2. Germline V gives CDR1 DFQATT, CDR2 SNEGSKA (reference sequence). The trim removed 7 bases at V and 3 bases at J, leaving 7 bases unmatched. This CDR3 is 13 amino acids long. The CDR3 DNA is TGCAGTGTCCCGGGAGGTTCAACAGATACGCAGTATTTT. This translates into CSVPGGSTDTQYF.

The rearrangement links TRBV27 to TRBJ2-2, with 7 positions matching TRBD1. J gave up 0 bases and V 2 bases, and 3 bases lay outside the gene matches. The CDR3 runs to 16 residues. In germline, CDR1 is MNHEY, CDR2 SMNVEV (reference sequence). The CDR3 DNA is TGTGCCAGCAGTTTAGGACAGGCCGCGAACACCGGGGAGCTGTTTTTT. Translating it yields CASSLGQAANTGELFF.

The rearrangement links TRBV4-1 to TRBJ2-5; no reliable D call. Germline-derived CDR1 and CDR2 are MGHRA and YSYEKL. The CDR3 sequence is 15 residues long. V shed 7 bases and J shed 1 base, with 16 bases lying between them. Here the CDR3 reads CASKAISPPQETQYF. CDR3 in DNA: TGCGCCAGCAAGGCCATTAGCCCACCCCAAGAGACCCAGTACTTC.

This clonotype was counted only a few times. The chain employs TRBV29-1 and TRBJ2-2; 14 nucleotides agree with TRBD2. The CDR3 runs to 16 residues. The V gene's germline CDR1 is SQVTM and CDR2 ANQGSEA. The junction had 6 bases not matched to a gene; V was cut back by 7 bases and J by 2 bases. The CDR3 DNA reads as TGCAGCGCCGGACTAGCGGGGGGAAAAAACACCGGGGAGCTGTTTTTT. It specifies CSAGLAGGKNTGELFF.

This clonotype was picked up a small number of times. V and J are TRBV3-1 and TRBJ2-3; D ambiguous. In germline, CDR1 is LGHDT, CDR2 YNNKEL (reference sequence). The CDR3 runs 14 residues. V was cut by 0 bases and J by 5 bases, with 9 bases left in between. The CDR3 loop reads CASSQDPRGDTQYF. The CDR3 DNA is TGTGCCAGCAGCCAAGATCCCCGAGGAGATACGCAGTATTTT.

This clonotype was observed at least ten times. The rearrangement uses TRBV5-6 and TRBJ2-3; TRBD2 is a possible D gene (5 bases). The CDR3 covers 16 residues. CDR1 and CDR2 (germline): SGHDT, YYEEEE. Trimming removed 0 bases from V and 1 base from J, with 12 bases in between. CDR3 in amino acids: CASSLESGARTDTQYF. CDR3 sequence (DNA): TGTGCCAGCAGCTTGGAAAGCGGCGCCCGCACAGATACGCAGTATTTT.